This TCR beta chain appears in the sequencing data of a study of blood T cell repertoires in COVID-19. This CDR3 comprises 14 residues. J gave up 6 bases and V 6 bases, and 7 bases lay outside the gene matches. Looked up from germline, CDR1 is MNHEY and CDR2 is SMNVEV (reference sequence). Per the original methods: Estimates of nucleated cell counts were drawn from the amplification of reference gene primers. Produced via immunoSEQ multiplex PCR; TCRdb's table is partial and in-frame only. V and J calls and clone size are given by that table; D and trimming were obtained from the DNA. The sample lists 150,000 to 200,000 clones; around 74% were seen once.

The sample comprised peripheral blood. The clonotype originates from a man in his sixties or seventies with acute or convalescent COVID-19. The V call is TRBV27, the J call TRBJ1-5; 8 bases agree with TRBD1. CDR3 nucleotides: TGTGCCAGCAGAGGGACAGGCAGGGGTCAGCCCCAGCATTTT. Translated: CASRGTGRGQPQHF.